A single sample gave rise to the 23 T cell receptor beta chains below, sequenced in a study of Graves' ophthalmopathy and Graves' hyperthyroidism. The authors amplified TCR beta CDR3 regions from RNA transcripts. HTBI primers primed a first-round RT-PCR, and a second-round multiplex PCR followed. TCRdb ran MiXCR on the multiplex PCR reads and lists one entry per CDR3 protein. The repertoire holds about 700,000 distinct CDR3 sequences, with 35% to 45% as singletons. Material for sequencing was peripheral blood. The receptor set was obtained from an adult man with Graves' ophthalmopathy.

This clonotype showed up many times. The V call is TRBV20-1, the J call TRBJ2-7; a weak D match, TRBD2 (5 bases). Germline V gives CDR1 DFQATT, CDR2 SNEGSKA (reference sequence). This CDR3 has 12 amino acids. Trimming stripped 6 bases from V and 3 bases from J, with 12 bases between. DNA for the CDR3: TGCAGTGCCCCAATCGGGGACTACGAGCAGTACTTC. It encodes CSAPIGDYEQYF.

This clonotype appeared a few times. V and J are TRBV6-2 or TRBV6-3 and TRBJ2-7; TRBD2 matches at 7 bases. The V gene end was trimmed by 5 bases and the J gene end by 2 bases; junction bases not matched to a gene: 9. CDR1 and CDR2 (germline): MNHEY, SVGEGT. The CDR3 consists of 15 residues. The CDR3 sequence: CASSRELAGAYEQYF. The DNA for the CDR3 is TGTGCCAGCAGTCGGGAACTGGCGGGGGCCTACGAGCAGTACTTC.

This clonotype was detected many times. This rearrangement joins TRBV19 to TRBJ1-1; possibly TRBD1 for D (5 bases). CDR3 length: 15 amino acids. The V gene's germline CDR1 is LNHDA and CDR2 SQIVND (reference sequence). Trimming shortened V by 3 bases and J by 4 bases, and 15 bases separated the two germline ends. CDR3 coding DNA: TGTGCCAGTAGTATCCGCGGAGGGGACGGCACTGAAGCTTTCTTT. This sequence encodes CASSIRGGDGTEAFF.

As for this clonotype: Since a much larger clone is just one base distant, this may be a read error. The genes are TRBV7-9 and TRBJ1-4; D is undetermined. V was cut by 5 bases and J by 2 bases, with 9 bases left in between. This CDR3 comprises 14 residues. Germline V gene lookup returns CDR1 SEHNR and CDR2 FQNEAQ (reference sequence). CDR3 nucleotide sequence: TGTGCCAGCAGCCGCACACGTACTAATGAAAAACTGTTTTTT. As protein: CASSRTRTNEKLFF. The full variable domain, with the rest looked up from reference TRBV7-9 and TRBJ1-4, is DTGVSQNPRHKITKRGQNVTFRCDPISEHNRLYWYRQTLGQGPEFLTYFQNEAQLEKSRLLSDRFSAERPKGSFSTLEIQRTEQGDSAMYLCASSRTRTNEKLFFGSGTQLSVL.

The V and J genes are TRBV12-3 or TRBV12-4 and TRBJ2-5; a weak D match, TRBD2 (6 bases). V lost 0 bases and J lost 4, with 9 bases in between. The CDR3 sequence is 14 residues long. The CDR3 nucleotides read TGTGCCAGCAGTTTAGCGGGAGGCATAGAGACCCAGTACTTC. Translation: CASSLAGGIETQYF.

This clonotype came up many times. V usage is TRBV5-1 and J usage is TRBJ1-1; D is ambiguous. The CDR3 is 13 amino acids. Between the trimmed V and J ends, which lost 0 bases and 12 bases, there was a span of 15 bases. Germline CDR1 reads SGHRS; CDR2 reads YFSETQ. The CDR3: CASSLVTRAKSFF. CDR3 sequence (DNA): TGCGCCAGCAGCTTGGTCACACGGGCGAAGTCTTTCTTT.

Concerning this clonotype: Being one base from a much bigger clone, this may be a read error. Lacking the conserved final phenylalanine or tryptophan, this CDR3 likely reflects a read error. J is TRBJ2-7 and V is TRBV5-1; TRBD2 aligns across 10 bases. This CDR3 region has 16 residues. CDR1 SGHRS and CDR2 YFSETQ come from the germline V gene. V was pared by 0 bases and J by 3 bases, with 6 bases of the junction left unmatched. This CDR3 reads CASSLVGASGSYEQYL. The CDR3, as DNA: TGCGCCAGCAGCTTGGTCGGGGCTAGCGGGAGCTACGAGCAGTACCTC.

The rearrangement uses TRBV7-2 and TRBJ2-7; a possible D gene is TRBD2 (5 bases). The germline CDR1 and CDR2 sequences are SGHTA and FQGNSA. This CDR3 is 15 amino acids long. Trimming left V 1 base short and J 5 bases short, with 15 bases between. This CDR3 reads CASSLDRLPGNEQYF. The CDR3 region has the DNA TGTGCCAGCAGCTTAGATCGTCTCCCGGGGAACGAGCAGTACTTC.

The chain combines TRBV5-1 with TRBJ2-2; D possibly uses TRBD1 or TRBD2 (6 bases each). Trimming removed 1 base at V and 9 bases at J, with 10 bases between. The CDR3 spans 13 residues. Germline assignment: CDR1 SGHRS and CDR2 YFSETQ. Here the CDR3 reads CASSLRGARELFF. The CDR3 DNA sequence: TGCGCCAGCAGCTTGAGGGGGGCGCGGGAGCTGTTTTTT.

At least ten counts were recorded for this clonotype. This chain joins TRBV5-4 and TRBJ1-6; 8 positions agree with TRBD1. The trim removed 1 base at V and 9 bases at J, leaving 6 bases unmatched. This CDR3 spans 15 amino acids. In germline, CDR1 is SGHNT, CDR2 YYREEE (reference sequence). The CDR3 nucleotides are TGTGCCAGCAGCTTGCAGACAGGGGTGGGTTCACCCCTCCACTTT. This encodes CASSLQTGVGSPLHF.

This chain connects TRBV2 to TRBJ2-5; weak D call: TRBD1 (6 bases). The length of the CDR3 is 13 residues. Deletions cut 7 bases from V and 2 bases from J, with 11 bases between. CDR1 is SNHLY, CDR2 FYNNEI, per germline. The DNA for the CDR3 is TGTGCCAGCACCCCGACAGGACAAGAGACCCAGTACTTC. Translation: CASTPTGQETQYF.

V and J are TRBV19 and TRBJ1-1; D not certain. Germline lookup yields CDR1 LNHDA and CDR2 SQIVND (reference sequence). This CDR3 contains 12 residues. Trimming pared 7 bases from V and 8 bases from J, leaving 14 bases between. The CDR3 bases are TGTGCCAGTACTCCGACTAGCGGGGAAGCTTTCTTT. It specifies CASTPTSGEAFF.

The chain recombines TRBV25-1 with TRBJ1-2; perhaps TRBD1 as D (5 bases). The length of the CDR3 is 13 residues. Germline V gene lookup returns CDR1 MGHDK and CDR2 SYGVNS. V lost 10 bases and J 8 bases, leaving 20 bases between the germline ends. CDR3: CAIDGGPREGYTF. In DNA form, the CDR3 reads TGTGCCATAGACGGGGGACCACGGGAGGGCTACACCTTC.

CDR3 coding DNA: TGTGCCAGCAGCCTCGTTTCGACAGAAAAGCTTTCCTACGAGCAGTACTTC. Amino acid sequence: CASSLVSTEKLSYEQYF. The rearrangement links TRBV7-9 to TRBJ2-7, with D possibly matching TRBD1 (5 bases). CDR1 and CDR2 (germline): SEHNR, FQNEAQ (reference sequence). The germline V and J ends were trimmed by 5 bases and 1 base, with 21 bases remaining between them. The CDR3 is made up of 17 amino acids.

This clonotype was detected many times. This rearrangement joins TRBV7-9 to TRBJ1-5; 7 bases are a match to TRBD1. The V segment lost 1 base and the J segment 4 bases; nucleotides outside the gene matches: 7. CDR1 is SEHNR, CDR2 FQNEAQ, per germline (reference sequence). The CDR3 is 16 amino acids. CDR3 amino acids: CASSLEHGTENQPQHF. CDR3 DNA: TGTGCCAGCAGCTTAGAGCACGGGACAGAAAATCAGCCCCAGCATTTT.

This clonotype came up a few times. The gene calls are TRBV10-2 and TRBJ2-3, with 7 bases that match TRBD2. The length of the CDR3 is 14 residues. Germline V gene data show CDR1 as WSHSY and CDR2 as SAAADI. V lost 7 bases and J lost 2; bases outside the gene matches: 6. The CDR3 DNA sequence: TGCGCCAGCACCTCGACTAGCAACACAGATACGCAGTATTTT. Translation gives CASTSTSNTDTQYF.

This rearrangement joins TRBV7-2 to TRBJ2-3; D gene ambiguous. V lost 1 base and J 6 bases, leaving 8 bases between the germline ends. This CDR3 region has 13 residues. Germline assignment: CDR1 SGHTA and CDR2 FQGNSA. CDR3: CASSLDRGDTQYF. The CDR3 DNA is TGTGCCAGCAGCTTAGACCGCGGCGATACGCAGTATTTT.

A word on this clonotype: Relative to the germline gene, one junction end is altered; a read error may explain this. J is TRBJ2-7 and V is TRBV5-4; D uncertain. The CDR3 runs 11 residues. Germline values: CDR1 SGHNT, CDR2 YYREEE (reference sequence). CDR3 DNA: TGTGCCGGCAGCTCGCTCTACGAGCAGTACTTC. Translated, it gives CAGSSLYEQYF.

This sequence joins TRBV19 and TRBJ2-2; TRBD2 aligns across 11 bases. The V and J ends lost 5 bases and 4 bases, in that order; junction bases with no gene match: 9. Looked up from germline, CDR1 is LNHDA and CDR2 is SQIVND (reference sequence). CDR3 length: 17 amino acids. The CDR3 DNA reads as TGTGCCAGTAGTCCTAAGACTAGCGGGACGGGCACCGGGGAGCTGTTTTTT. This translates into CASSPKTSGTGTGELFF.

The sample holds many counts of this clonotype. The chain uses TRBV29-1 and TRBJ1-2, with D perhaps matching TRBD1 (6 bases). Germline loops: CDR1 SQVTM, CDR2 ANQGSEA. The ends were cut back, 3 bases at V and 4 bases at J, with 12 bases in the middle. The CDR3 extends over 13 amino acids. The CDR3 here is CSVDRRGGYGYTF. DNA of the CDR3: TGCAGCGTTGACCGCAGGGGTGGCTATGGCTACACCTTC.

This clonotype was recorded many times. This chain uses TRBV29-1 with TRBJ1-5; D unclear. Germline CDR1 and CDR2: SQVTM and ANQGSEA. The CDR3 contains 13 residues. Trimming took off 1 base at V and 4 bases at J, with 8 bases between the two ends. CDR3 DNA: TGCAGCGTTGAAGTGGGGTGGAATCAGCCCCAGCATTTT. It yields the protein CSVEVGWNQPQHF.

This clonotype has a count of ten or more. The chain recombines TRBV10-3 with TRBJ2-7, with a possible D match to TRBD1 (6 bases). CDR3 length: 14 residues. V dropped 3 bases and J dropped 6 bases, with 15 bases sitting between them. The germline CDR1 and CDR2 sequences are ENHRY and SYGVKD. The CDR3 spells CAISESDSLSEQYF. In DNA form, the CDR3 reads TGTGCCATCAGTGAATCGGACAGTCTCTCCGAGCAGTACTTC.

This clonotype occurred once. The junction departs from germline at one end; a sequencing error may be responsible. The chain employs TRBV10-3 and TRBJ1-5; 7 bases fit TRBD1. The CDR3 totals 17 residues. Germline V gives CDR1 ENHRY, CDR2 SYGVKD. CDR3 in amino acids: CAISESMPGGATQPQHF. The CDR3 nucleotides are TGTGCCATTAGTGAGTCGATGCCAGGGGGGGCCACTCAGCCCCAGCATTTT.